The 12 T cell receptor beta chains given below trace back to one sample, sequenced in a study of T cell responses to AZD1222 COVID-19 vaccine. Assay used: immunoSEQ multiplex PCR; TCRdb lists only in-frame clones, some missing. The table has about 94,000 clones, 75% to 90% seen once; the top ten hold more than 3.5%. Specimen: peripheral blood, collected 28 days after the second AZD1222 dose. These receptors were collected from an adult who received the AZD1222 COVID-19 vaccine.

CDR3 region: CAISKTGTSGGPVDETQYF. The CDR3 bases are TGTGCCATCAGTAAGACCGGGACTAGCGGGGGGCCAGTGGACGAGACCCAGTACTTC. This chain connects TRBV10-3 to TRBJ2-5; TRBD2 matches 15 bases. Germline CDR1 is ENHRY and CDR2 is SYGVKD. The CDR3 runs to 19 residues. Germline trimming cut 5 bases from V and 5 bases from J; bases unmatched to any gene: 15.

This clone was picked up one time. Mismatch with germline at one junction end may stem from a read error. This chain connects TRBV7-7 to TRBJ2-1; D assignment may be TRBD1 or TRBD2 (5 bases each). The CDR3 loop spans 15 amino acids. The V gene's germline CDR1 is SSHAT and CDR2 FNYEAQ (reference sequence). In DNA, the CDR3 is TGTGCTAGCATAATGGGACGGTCCTCCTACAATGAGCAGTTCTTC. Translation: CASIMGRSSYNEQFF.

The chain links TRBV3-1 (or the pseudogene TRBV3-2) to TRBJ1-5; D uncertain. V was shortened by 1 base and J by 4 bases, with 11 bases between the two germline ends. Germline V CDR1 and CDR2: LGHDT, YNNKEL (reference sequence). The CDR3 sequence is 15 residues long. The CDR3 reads CASSQGNSVNQPQHF. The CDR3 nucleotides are TGTGCCAGCAGCCAAGGTAACAGCGTAAATCAGCCCCAGCATTTT.

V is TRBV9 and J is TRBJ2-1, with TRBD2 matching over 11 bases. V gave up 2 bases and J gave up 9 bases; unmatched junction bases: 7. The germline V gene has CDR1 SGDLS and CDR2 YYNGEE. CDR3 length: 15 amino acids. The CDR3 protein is CASSVTSGGSFEQFF. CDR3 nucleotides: TGTGCCAGCAGCGTTACTAGCGGGGGTTCTTTTGAGCAGTTCTTC.

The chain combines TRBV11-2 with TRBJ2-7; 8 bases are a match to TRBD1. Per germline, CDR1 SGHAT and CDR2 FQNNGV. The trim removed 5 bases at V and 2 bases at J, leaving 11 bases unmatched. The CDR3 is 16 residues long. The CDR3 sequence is CASSPIRRQGTYEQYF. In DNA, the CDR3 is TGTGCCAGCAGCCCCATTCGACGACAGGGGACCTACGAGCAGTACTTC.

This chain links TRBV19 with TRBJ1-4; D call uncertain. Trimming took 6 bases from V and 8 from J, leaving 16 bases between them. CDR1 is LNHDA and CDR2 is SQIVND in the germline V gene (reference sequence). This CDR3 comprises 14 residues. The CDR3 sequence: CASRHEAGVEKLFF. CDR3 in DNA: TGTGCCAGTAGACATGAGGCAGGTGTCGAAAAACTGTTTTTT.

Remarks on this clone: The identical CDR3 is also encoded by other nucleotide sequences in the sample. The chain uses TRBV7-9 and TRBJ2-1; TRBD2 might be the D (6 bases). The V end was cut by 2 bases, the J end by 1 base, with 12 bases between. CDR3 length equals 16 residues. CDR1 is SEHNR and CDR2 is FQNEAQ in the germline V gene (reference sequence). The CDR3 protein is CASSLSLAGSYNEQFF. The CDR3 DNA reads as TGTGCCAGCAGCTTAAGTCTCGCGGGATCCTACAATGAGCAGTTCTTC.

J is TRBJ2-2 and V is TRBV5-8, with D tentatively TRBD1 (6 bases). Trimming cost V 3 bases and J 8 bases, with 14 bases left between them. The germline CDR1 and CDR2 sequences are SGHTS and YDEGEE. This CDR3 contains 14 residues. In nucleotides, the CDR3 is TGTGCCAGCAGCTCCGACAGGAAGACGGGGGAGCTGTTTTTT. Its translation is CASSSDRKTGELFF. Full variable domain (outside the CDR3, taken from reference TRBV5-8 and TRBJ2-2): EAGVTQSPTHLIKTRGQQATLRCSPISGHTSVYWYQQALGLGLQFLLWYDEGEERNRGNFPPRFSGRQFPNYSSELNVNALELEDSALYLCASSSDRKTGELFFGEGSRLTVL.

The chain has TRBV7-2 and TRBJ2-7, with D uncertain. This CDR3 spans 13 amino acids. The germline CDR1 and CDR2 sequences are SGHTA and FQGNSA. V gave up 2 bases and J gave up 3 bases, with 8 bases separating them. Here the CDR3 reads CASSLSSYYEQYF. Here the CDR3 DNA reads TGTGCCAGCAGCTTAAGTTCTTACTACGAGCAGTACTTC.

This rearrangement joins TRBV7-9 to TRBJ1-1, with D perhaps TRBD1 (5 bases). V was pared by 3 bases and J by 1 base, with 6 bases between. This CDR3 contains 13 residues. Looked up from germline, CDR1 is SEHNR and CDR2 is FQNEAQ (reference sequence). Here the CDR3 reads CASSFTGNTEAFF. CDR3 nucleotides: TGTGCCAGCAGCTTTACAGGGAACACTGAAGCTTTCTTT. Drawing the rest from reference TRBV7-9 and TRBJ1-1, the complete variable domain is DTGVSQNPRHKITKRGQNVTFRCDPISEHNRLYWYRQTLGQGPEFLTYFQNEAQLEKSRLLSDRFSAERPKGSFSTLEIQRTEQGDSAMYLCASSFTGNTEAFFGQGTRLTVV.

CDR3 region: CASSFRSLRVVTGELFF. CDR3 in DNA: TGTGCCAGCAGCTTTAGGTCTTTGCGGGTGGTCACCGGGGAGCTGTTTTTT. The rearrangement uses TRBV5-6 and TRBJ2-2; D possibly corresponds to TRBD2 (5 bases). V was pared by 2 bases and J by 4 bases, with 18 bases between. The CDR3 length is 17 residues. The germline V gene encodes CDR1 SGHDT and CDR2 YYEEEE. Variable domain in full (rest from reference TRBV5-6 and TRBJ2-2): DAGVTQSPTHLIKTRGQQVTLRCSPKSGHDTVSWYQQALGQGPQFIFQYYEEEERQRGNFPDRFSGHQFPNYSSELNVNALLLGDSALYLCASSFRSLRVVTGELFFGEGSRLTVL.

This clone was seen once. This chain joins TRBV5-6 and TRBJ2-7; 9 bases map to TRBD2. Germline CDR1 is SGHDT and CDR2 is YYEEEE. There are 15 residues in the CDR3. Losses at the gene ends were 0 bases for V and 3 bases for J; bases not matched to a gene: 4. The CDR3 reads CASSLGLAGHYEQYF. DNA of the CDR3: TGTGCCAGCAGCTTGGGGCTAGCGGGACACTACGAGCAGTACTTC.